A single sample gave rise to the 13 T cell receptor beta chains below, sequenced in a study of blood T cell repertoires in COVID-19. Profiled with immunoSEQ multiplex PCR; TCRdb holds only in-frame clones, not every one. The sample yields roughly 35,000 clones, 87% seen once. The sample was peripheral blood. The source of these receptors is a man aged 45-60 years with active or convalescent COVID-19.

The rearrangement joins TRBV2 to TRBJ2-3; the D is unclear. CDR1 and CDR2 (germline): SNHLY, FYNNEI. The CDR3 totals 14 residues. The V and J ends lost 7 bases and 0 bases respectively, with 11 bases between them. CDR3 loop: CASKRRLSTDTQYF. The CDR3 DNA sequence: TGTGCCAGCAAGAGGCGCCTAAGCACAGATACGCAGTATTTT.

This clone was detected a few times. The rearrangement uses TRBV7-9 and TRBJ1-2, with TRBD1 matching 10 bases. The length of the CDR3 is 14 residues. V shed 4 bases, J shed 5 bases, and the junction held 4 bases outside the gene matches. Germline CDR1 reads SEHNR; CDR2 reads FQNEAQ (reference sequence). The CDR3 bases are TGTGCCAGCAGCTCCCGGACAGGGGGATATGGCTACACCTTC. Protein product: CASSSRTGGYGYTF.

This clone was found once. The chain links TRBV4-2 to TRBJ2-7; 7 bases line up with TRBD2. CDR3 length: 16 amino acids. Germline V lookup: CDR1 LGHNA, CDR2 YNFKEQ. J lost 5 bases, V lost 1 base, and 11 bases had no gene match. CDR3: CASSQVSLAETDEQYF. The CDR3 DNA follows: TGTGCCAGCAGCCAAGTAAGTCTAGCGGAGACCGACGAGCAGTACTTC.

The chain couples TRBV28 to TRBJ2-1; the D gene is possibly TRBD2 (5 bases). Germline CDR1 and CDR2: MDHEN and SYDVKM. The CDR3 loop spans 16 amino acids. Trimming removed 3 bases at V and 5 bases at J, with 17 bases between. CDR3 DNA sequence: TGTGCCAGCAGTTTCGTGACCTGGACTGACAACAATGAGCAGTTCTTC. Its protein is CASSFVTWTDNNEQFF.

The rearrangement links TRBV27 to TRBJ2-3, with TRBD2 matching over 8 bases. The germline V gene encodes CDR1 MNHEY and CDR2 SMNVEV (reference sequence). The ends lost 6 bases at V and 0 bases at J; junction bases unmatched: 11. The CDR3 loop spans 17 amino acids. The CDR3 protein is CASRLGPLAGSTDTQYF. The CDR3 bases are TGTGCCAGCAGACTGGGTCCCCTAGCGGGTAGCACAGATACGCAGTATTTT.

Here the CDR3 DNA reads TGTGCCAGCAGCTTAGCGACAGAAGGCTACACCTTC. As protein: CASSLATEGYTF. The rearrangement joins TRBV7-9 to TRBJ1-2, with D maybe TRBD1 (5 bases). Trimming stripped 0 bases from V and 8 bases from J, with 7 bases between. CDR3 length: 12 amino acids. Germline V gene lookup returns CDR1 SEHNR and CDR2 FQNEAQ (reference sequence).

This chain connects TRBV5-1 to TRBJ1-1; no firm D call. Germline V gene sequence: CDR1 SGHRS, CDR2 YFSETQ. Trimming stripped 4 bases from V and 0 bases from J, with 13 bases between. The CDR3 runs 15 residues. The CDR3 DNA sequence: TGCGCCAGCAGCCCTGGTGGAGGGCTGAACACTGAAGCTTTCTTT. Its translation: CASSPGGGLNTEAFF. Together with reference TRBV5-1 and TRBJ1-1, the CDR3 gives the full variable domain: KAGVTQTPRYLIKTRGQQVTLSCSPISGHRSVSWYQQTPGQGLQFLFEYFSETQRNKGNFPGRFSGRQFSNSRSEMNVSTLELGDSALYLCASSPGGGLNTEAFFGQGTRLTVV.

This chain links TRBV19 with TRBJ1-2, with TRBD1 as a possible D gene (6 bases). The V gene's germline CDR1 is LNHDA and CDR2 SQIVND (reference sequence). V was shortened by 7 bases and J by 1 base, with 10 bases between the two germline ends. The CDR3 covers 13 residues. For the CDR3, the DNA is TGTGCCAGTAACTCAGGGGATAACTATGGCTACACCTTC. It codes for CASNSGDNYGYTF.

J is TRBJ2-1 and V is TRBV11-2, with D maybe TRBD2 (6 bases). Germline-derived CDR1 and CDR2 are SGHAT and FQNNGV. The ends were cut back, 0 bases at V and 6 bases at J, with 18 bases in the middle. CDR3 length equals 17 residues. CDR3 amino acids: CASSLDLGGAHVNEQFF. As DNA, the CDR3 is TGTGCCAGCAGCTTAGATCTAGGAGGGGCGCATGTCAATGAGCAGTTCTTC.

This chain connects TRBV28 to TRBJ2-3, with D hard to call. This CDR3 contains 17 residues. Germline V lookup: CDR1 MDHEN, CDR2 SYDVKM. V shed 4 bases and J shed 0 bases, with 17 bases lying between them. Written as DNA, the CDR3 is TGTGCCAGCAGTTCACCCCGAGGCCGGGTAAGCACAGATACGCAGTATTTT. As protein: CASSSPRGRVSTDTQYF.

V and J are TRBV6-5 and TRBJ2-1; D may be TRBD2 (6 bases). The CDR3 contains 13 residues. Trimming took 2 bases from V and 6 from J, leaving 8 bases between them. The germline V gene has CDR1 MNHEY and CDR2 SVGAGI. Here the CDR3 DNA reads TGTGCCAGCAGTTACCGGCGGGGCAATGAGCAGTTCTTC. It is translated as CASSYRRGNEQFF.

V is TRBV19 and J is TRBJ1-2; 9 bases align to TRBD1. This CDR3 spans 16 amino acids. CDR1 is LNHDA and CDR2 is SQIVND in the germline V gene (reference sequence). Trimming cost V 5 bases and J 5 bases; bases outside gene matches: 12. Here the CDR3 reads CASSRTRQGGIYGYTF. DNA for the CDR3: TGTGCCAGTAGTCGGACCCGACAGGGGGGGATTTATGGCTACACCTTC.

CDR3 in amino acids: CAWSRQVYGYTF. The CDR3 coding sequence is TGTGCCTGGAGTAGACAGGTCTATGGCTACACCTTC. The chain employs TRBV30 and TRBJ1-2; D may be TRBD1 (6 bases). Trimming removed 2 bases at V and 4 bases at J, with 8 bases between. Germline V gene lookup returns CDR1 GTSNPN and CDR2 SVGIG (reference sequence). The CDR3 sequence is 12 residues long. The full variable domain, completed using reference TRBV30 and TRBJ1-2, is SQTIHQWPATLVQPVGSPLSLECTVEGTSNPNLYWYRQAAGRGLQLLFYSVGIGQISSEVPQNLSASRPQDRQFILSSKKLLLSDSGFYLCAWSRQVYGYTFGSGTRLTVV.